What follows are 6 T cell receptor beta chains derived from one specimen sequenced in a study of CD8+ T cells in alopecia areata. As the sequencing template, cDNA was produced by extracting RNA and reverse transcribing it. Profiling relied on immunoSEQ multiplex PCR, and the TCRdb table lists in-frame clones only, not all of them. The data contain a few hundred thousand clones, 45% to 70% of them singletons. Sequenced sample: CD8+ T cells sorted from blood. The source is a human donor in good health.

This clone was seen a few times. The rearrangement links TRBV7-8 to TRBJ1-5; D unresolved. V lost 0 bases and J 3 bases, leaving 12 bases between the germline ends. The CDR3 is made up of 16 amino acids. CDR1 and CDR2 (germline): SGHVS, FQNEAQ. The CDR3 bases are TGTGCCAGCAGCTTAGCGCTTCGGCAGGTCAATCAGCCCCAGCATTTT. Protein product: CASSLALRQVNQPQHF.

CDR3 sequence reads: CSVKGGSSTEAFF. CDR3 nucleotide sequence: TGCAGCGTTAAGGGGGGATCGAGCACTGAAGCTTTCTTT. The J gene is TRBJ1-1, the V gene TRBV29-1; perhaps TRBD1 as D (6 bases). This CDR3 spans 13 amino acids. Germline CDR1 and CDR2: SQVTM and ANQGSEA. With 5 bases removed from V and 4 bases from J, the gap between germline ends came to 14 bases. The whole variable domain, remainder taken from reference TRBV29-1 and TRBJ1-1, is SAVISQKPSRDICQRGTSLTIQCQVDSQVTMMFWYRQQPGQSLTLIATANQGSEATYESGFVIDKFPISRPNLTFSTLTVSNMSPEDSSIYLCSVKGGSSTEAFFGQGTRLTVV.

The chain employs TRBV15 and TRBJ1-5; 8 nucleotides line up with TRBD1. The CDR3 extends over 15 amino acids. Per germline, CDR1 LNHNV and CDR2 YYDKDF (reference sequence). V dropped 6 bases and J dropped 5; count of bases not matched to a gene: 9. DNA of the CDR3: TGTGCCACCAGTACGGCAGGGGGCGCTTATCAGCCCCAGCATTTT. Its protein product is CATSTAGGAYQPQHF.

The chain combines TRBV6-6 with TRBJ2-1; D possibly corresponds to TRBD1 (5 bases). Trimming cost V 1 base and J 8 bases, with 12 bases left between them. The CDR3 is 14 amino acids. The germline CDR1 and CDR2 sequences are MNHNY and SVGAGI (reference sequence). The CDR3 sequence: CASSYLVRAHEQFF. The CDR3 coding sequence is TGTGCCAGCAGTTACTTAGTCAGGGCCCATGAGCAGTTCTTC.

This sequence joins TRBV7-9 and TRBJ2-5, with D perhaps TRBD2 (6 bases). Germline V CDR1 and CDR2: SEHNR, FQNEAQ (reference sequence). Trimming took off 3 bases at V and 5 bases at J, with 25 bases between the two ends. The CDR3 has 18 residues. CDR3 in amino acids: CASSFPLSGGTSFETQYF. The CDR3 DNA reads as TGTGCCAGCAGCTTTCCACTTAGTGGAGGGACCTCCTTCGAGACCCAGTACTTC.

CDR3 residues: CSVLLGLAGAANTGELFF. In DNA, the CDR3 is TGCAGCGTCCTCCTAGGACTAGCGGGGGCCGCGAACACCGGGGAGCTGTTTTTT. The rearrangement uses TRBV29-1 and TRBJ2-2, with 13 bases that match TRBD2. The ends lost 6 bases at V and 0 bases at J; junction bases unmatched: 10. The CDR3 covers 18 residues. CDR1 is SQVTM and CDR2 is ANQGSEA in the germline V gene.